The rows below give T cell receptor beta chains drawn from one sample of a study of cytomegalovirus exposure and HLA in healthy donors. The repertoire was sequenced with immunoSEQ multiplex PCR; TCRdb's copy has only in-frame clones and lacks some. The sample includes approximately 140,000 clones, 65% to 85% of them seen just once. The source material was PBMCs. These receptors originate from a boy aged 5-17 years in good health and CMV-seronegative. The CDR3 runs from the conserved cysteine through the conserved F or W. The D gene is left open where the match is weak. Size tells how often a clone was seen (once, few, many) or the class of an expanded clone, and some rows leave it out.

abundance	d_gene	j_gene	v_gene	CDR3aa	CDR3nt
NA	NA	TRBJ2-2	TRBV11-2	CASSIGYGTLNTGELFF	TGTGCCAGCAGCATAGGGTACGGGACACTAAACACCGGGGAGCTGTTTTTT
NA	NA	TRBJ1-2	TRBV30	CAWSPGRLLYGYTF	TGTGCCTGGAGTCCAGGTAGATTGCTGTATGGCTACACCTTC
NA	TRBD2	TRBJ2-1	TRBV19	CASSRTSGTDEQFF	TGTGCCAGTAGCCGGACTAGCGGGACCGATGAGCAGTTCTTC
NA	TRBD1	TRBJ1-6	TRBV5-6	CASSMRDSNSPLHF	TGTGCCAGCAGCATGAGGGACAGTAATTCACCCCTCCACTTT
NA	TRBD2	TRBJ2-3	TRBV5-1	CASSLVVAGPTDTQYF	TGCGCCAGCAGCTTGGTAGTAGCGGGCCCCACAGATACGCAGTATTTT
NA	NA	TRBJ2-2	TRBV27	CASRGTINTGELFF	TGTGCCAGCAGGGGCACCATTAACACCGGGGAGCTGTTTTTT
NA	NA	TRBJ2-3	TRBV14	CASSRSASTDTQYF	TGTGCCAGCAGCCGTAGCGCGAGCACAGATACGCAGTATTTT
NA	NA	TRBJ2-7	TRBV6-1	CASSETSASEQYF	TGTGCCAGCAGTGAGACTAGTGCCAGCGAGCAGTACTTC
once	NA	TRBJ1-3	TRBV29-1	CSVGNYTGNTIYF	TGCAGCGTTGGTAATTACACTGGAAACACCATATATTTT
NA	TRBD2	TRBJ2-1	TRBV9	CASSVASGGGANEQFF	TGTGCCAGCAGCGTAGCTAGCGGGGGGGGCGCCAATGAGCAGTTCTTC
NA	NA	TRBJ2-5	TRBV6-5	CASSPRLPGTQYF	TGTGCCAGCAGTCCCCGGCTCCCAGGGACCCAGTACTTC
NA	NA	TRBJ1-1	TRBV7-9	CASSLARPVTEAFF	TGTGCCAGCAGCTTGGCGAGGCCCGTCACTGAAGCTTTCTTT
NA	TRBD2	TRBJ2-5	TRBV7-2	CASSLKRLAGAETQYF	TGTGCCAGCAGCTTAAAGCGACTAGCGGGAGCAGAGACCCAGTACTTC
NA	TRBD2	TRBJ2-3	TRBV2	CASSPGGMSTDTQYF	TGTGCCAGCAGCCCCGGGGGGATGAGCACAGATACGCAGTATTTT
NA	TRBD2	TRBJ2-1	TRBV4-1	CASSQASGRVFNEQFF	TGCGCCAGCAGCCAAGCGAGCGGGAGAGTATTCAATGAGCAGTTCTTC
once	NA	TRBJ1-5	TRBV4-1	CASSQGERNQPQHF	TGCGCCAGCAGCCAAGGGGAGCGCAATCAGCCCCAGCATTTT
NA	NA	TRBJ2-3	TRBV6-5	CASRYSAGTDTQYF	TGTGCCAGCAGATACTCGGCGGGCACAGATACGCAGTATTTT
NA	TRBD1	TRBJ1-2	TRBV2	CASSDTGVGGYTF	TGTGCCAGCAGTGATACAGGGGTTGGTGGCTACACCTTC